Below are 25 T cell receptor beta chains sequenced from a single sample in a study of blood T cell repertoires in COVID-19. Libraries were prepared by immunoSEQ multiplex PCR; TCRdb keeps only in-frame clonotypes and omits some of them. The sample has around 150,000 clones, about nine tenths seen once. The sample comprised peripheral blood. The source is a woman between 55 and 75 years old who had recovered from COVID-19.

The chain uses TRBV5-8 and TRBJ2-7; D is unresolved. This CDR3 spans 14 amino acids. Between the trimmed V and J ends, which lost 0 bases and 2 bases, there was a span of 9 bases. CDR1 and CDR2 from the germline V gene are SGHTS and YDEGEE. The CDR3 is CASSLGRRAYEQYF. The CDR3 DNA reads TGTGCCAGCAGCTTGGGCAGGCGAGCCTACGAGCAGTACTTC.

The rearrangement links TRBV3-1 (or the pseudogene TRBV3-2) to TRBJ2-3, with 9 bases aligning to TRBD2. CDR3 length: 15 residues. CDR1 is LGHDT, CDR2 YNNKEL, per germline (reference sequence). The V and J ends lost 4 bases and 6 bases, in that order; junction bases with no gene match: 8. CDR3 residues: CASSLGTSRQDTQYF. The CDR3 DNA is TGTGCCAGCAGCCTAGGGACTAGCCGTCAGGATACGCAGTATTTT.

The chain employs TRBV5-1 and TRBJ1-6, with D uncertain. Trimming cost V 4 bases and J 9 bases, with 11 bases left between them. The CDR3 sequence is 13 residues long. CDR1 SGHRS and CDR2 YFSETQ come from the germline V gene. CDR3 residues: CASSPPRGSPLHF. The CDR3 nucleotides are TGCGCCAGCAGCCCTCCCCGGGGTTCACCCCTCCACTTT.

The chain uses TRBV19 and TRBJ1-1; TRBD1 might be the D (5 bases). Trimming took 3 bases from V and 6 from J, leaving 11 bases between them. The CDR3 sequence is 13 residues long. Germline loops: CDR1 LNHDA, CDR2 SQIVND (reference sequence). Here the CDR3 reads CASSIPGIAEAFF. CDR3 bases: TGTGCCAGTAGTATCCCAGGGATCGCTGAAGCTTTCTTT.

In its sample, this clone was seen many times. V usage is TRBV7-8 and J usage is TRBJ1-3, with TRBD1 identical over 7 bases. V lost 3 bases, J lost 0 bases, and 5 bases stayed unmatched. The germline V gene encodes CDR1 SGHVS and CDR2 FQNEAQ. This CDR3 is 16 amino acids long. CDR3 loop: CASSFRQGHSGNTIYF. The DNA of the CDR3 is TGTGCCAGCAGCTTTAGACAGGGACACTCTGGAAACACCATATATTTT.

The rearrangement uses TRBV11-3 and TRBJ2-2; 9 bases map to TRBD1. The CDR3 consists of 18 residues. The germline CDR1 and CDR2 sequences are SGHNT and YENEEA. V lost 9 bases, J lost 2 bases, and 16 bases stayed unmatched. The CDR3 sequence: CARVTRIQGALNTGELFF. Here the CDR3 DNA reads TGTGCCAGGGTTACCCGAATACAGGGGGCTCTAAACACCGGGGAGCTGTTTTTT.

The CDR3 sequence is CASSESSDQPQHF. The CDR3 DNA reads TGTGCCAGCAGTGAATCGAGTGATCAGCCCCAGCATTTT. V gene TRBV2 combines with J gene TRBJ1-5, with unresolved D. Germline loops: CDR1 SNHLY, CDR2 FYNNEI. The CDR3 has 13 amino acids. The V gene lost 2 bases and the J gene lost 5 bases, with 7 bases spanning the gap.

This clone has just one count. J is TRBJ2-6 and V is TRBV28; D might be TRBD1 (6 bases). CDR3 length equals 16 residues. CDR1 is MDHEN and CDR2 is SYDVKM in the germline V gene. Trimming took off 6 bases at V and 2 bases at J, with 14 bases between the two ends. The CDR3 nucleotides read TGTGCCAGCAGAGGGGAGTACAGGGCTGGGGCCAACGTCCTGACTTTC. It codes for CASRGEYRAGANVLTF.

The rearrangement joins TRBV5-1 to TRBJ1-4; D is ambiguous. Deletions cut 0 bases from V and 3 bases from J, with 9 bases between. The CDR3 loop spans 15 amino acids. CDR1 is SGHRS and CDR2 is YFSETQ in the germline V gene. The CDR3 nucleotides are TGCGCCAGCAGCTTGGTAGCCAATTCTAATGAAAAACTGTTTTTT. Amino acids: CASSLVANSNEKLFF.

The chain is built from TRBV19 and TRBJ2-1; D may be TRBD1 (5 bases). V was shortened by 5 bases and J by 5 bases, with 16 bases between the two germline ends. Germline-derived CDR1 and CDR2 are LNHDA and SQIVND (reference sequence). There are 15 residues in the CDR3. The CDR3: CASSSPRVMDNEQFF. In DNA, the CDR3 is TGTGCCAGTAGTTCCCCCAGGGTGATGGACAATGAGCAGTTCTTC.

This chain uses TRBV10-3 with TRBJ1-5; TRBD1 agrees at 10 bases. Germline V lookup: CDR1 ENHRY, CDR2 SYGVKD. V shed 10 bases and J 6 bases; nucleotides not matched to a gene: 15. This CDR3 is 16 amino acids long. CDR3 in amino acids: CATKSGTGVDRQPQHF. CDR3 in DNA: TGTGCCACCAAATCCGGGACAGGGGTAGATCGTCAGCCCCAGCATTTT.

The CDR3 here is CASSPQGIGYTEAFF. The CDR3 DNA reads as TGTGCCAGCAGCCCCCAGGGTATCGGGTACACTGAAGCTTTCTTT. The rearrangement uses TRBV3-1 (or the pseudogene TRBV3-2) and TRBJ1-1; perhaps TRBD1 as D (5 bases). V was shortened by 4 bases and J by 3 bases, with 15 bases between the two germline ends. This CDR3 is built from 15 residues. Germline loops: CDR1 LGHDT, CDR2 YNNKEL (reference sequence).

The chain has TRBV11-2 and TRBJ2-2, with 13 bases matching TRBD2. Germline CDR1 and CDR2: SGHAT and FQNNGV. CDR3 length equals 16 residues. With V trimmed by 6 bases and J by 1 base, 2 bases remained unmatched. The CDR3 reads CASRGLAGLNTGELFF. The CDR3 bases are TGTGCCAGCAGGGGACTAGCGGGACTGAACACCGGGGAGCTGTTTTTT.

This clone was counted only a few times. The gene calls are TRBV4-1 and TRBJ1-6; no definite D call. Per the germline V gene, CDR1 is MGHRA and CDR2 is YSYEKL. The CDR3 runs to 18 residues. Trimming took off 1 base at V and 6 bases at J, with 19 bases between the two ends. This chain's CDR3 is CASSQGPTNLKGNSPLHF. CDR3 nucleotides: TGCGCCAGCAGCCAAGGTCCGACTAACTTGAAGGGTAATTCACCCCTCCACTTT.

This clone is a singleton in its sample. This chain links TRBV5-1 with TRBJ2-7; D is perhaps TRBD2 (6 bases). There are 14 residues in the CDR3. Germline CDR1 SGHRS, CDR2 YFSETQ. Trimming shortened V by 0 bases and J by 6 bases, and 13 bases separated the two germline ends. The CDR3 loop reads CASSLGWTNSEQYF. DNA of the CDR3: TGCGCCAGCAGCTTGGGTTGGACTAATTCCGAGCAGTACTTC.

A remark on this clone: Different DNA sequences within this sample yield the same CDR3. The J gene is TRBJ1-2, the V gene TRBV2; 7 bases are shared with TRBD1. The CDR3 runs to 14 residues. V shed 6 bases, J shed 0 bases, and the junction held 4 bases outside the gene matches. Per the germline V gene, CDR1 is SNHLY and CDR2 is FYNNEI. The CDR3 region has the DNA TGTGCCAGCAGCGGTACAGGGGCTAACTATGGCTACACCTTC. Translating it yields CASSGTGANYGYTF.

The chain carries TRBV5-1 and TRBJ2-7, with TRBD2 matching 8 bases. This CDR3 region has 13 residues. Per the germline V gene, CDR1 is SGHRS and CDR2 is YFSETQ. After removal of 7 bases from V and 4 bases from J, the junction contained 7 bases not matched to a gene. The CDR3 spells CASALRGGYEQYF. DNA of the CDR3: TGCGCCAGCGCGCTACGGGGGGGTTACGAGCAGTACTTC.

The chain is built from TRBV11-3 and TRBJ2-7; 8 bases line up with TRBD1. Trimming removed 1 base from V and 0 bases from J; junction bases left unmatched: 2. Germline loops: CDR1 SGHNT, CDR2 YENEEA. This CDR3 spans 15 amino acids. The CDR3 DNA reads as TGTGCCAGCAGCTTAGGGACAGGGACCTCCTACGAGCAGTACTTC. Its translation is CASSLGTGTSYEQYF.

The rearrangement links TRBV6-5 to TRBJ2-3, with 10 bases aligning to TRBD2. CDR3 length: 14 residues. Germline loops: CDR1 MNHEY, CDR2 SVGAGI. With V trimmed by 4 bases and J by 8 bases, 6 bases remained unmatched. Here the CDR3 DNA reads TGTGCCAGCAGTTCCGGGACTAGCGTGGGTACGCAGTATTTT. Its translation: CASSSGTSVGTQYF.

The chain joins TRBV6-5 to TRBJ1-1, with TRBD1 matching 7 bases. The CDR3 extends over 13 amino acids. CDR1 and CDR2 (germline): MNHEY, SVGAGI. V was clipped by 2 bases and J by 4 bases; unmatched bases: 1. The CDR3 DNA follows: TGTGCCAGCAGTTACAACAGGGGCACTGAAGCTTTCTTT. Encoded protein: CASSYNRGTEAFF.

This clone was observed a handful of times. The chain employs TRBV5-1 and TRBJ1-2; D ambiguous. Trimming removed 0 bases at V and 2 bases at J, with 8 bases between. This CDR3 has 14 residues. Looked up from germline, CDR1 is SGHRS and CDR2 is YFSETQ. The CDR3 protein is CASSLGTSNYGYTF. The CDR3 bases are TGCGCCAGCAGCTTGGGTACATCCAACTATGGCTACACCTTC.

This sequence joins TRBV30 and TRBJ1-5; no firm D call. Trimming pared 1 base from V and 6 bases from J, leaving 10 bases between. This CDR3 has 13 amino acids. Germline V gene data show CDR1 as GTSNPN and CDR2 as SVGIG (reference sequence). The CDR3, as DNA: TGTGCCTGGAGTGGGGCGCTGGGTCAGCCCCAGCATTTT. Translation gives CAWSGALGQPQHF.

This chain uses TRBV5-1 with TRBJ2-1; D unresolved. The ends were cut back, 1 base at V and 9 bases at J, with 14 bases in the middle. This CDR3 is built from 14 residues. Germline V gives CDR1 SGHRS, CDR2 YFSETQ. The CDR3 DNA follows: TGCGCCAGCAGCTTGTCCATTCAGGTCGGTGAGCAGTTCTTC. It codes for CASSLSIQVGEQFF.

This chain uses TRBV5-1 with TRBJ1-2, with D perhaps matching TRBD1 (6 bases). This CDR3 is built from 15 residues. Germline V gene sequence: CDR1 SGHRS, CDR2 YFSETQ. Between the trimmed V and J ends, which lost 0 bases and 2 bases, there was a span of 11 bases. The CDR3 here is CASSLGHRANYGYTF. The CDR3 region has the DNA TGCGCCAGCAGCTTGGGTCACAGGGCCAACTATGGCTACACCTTC.

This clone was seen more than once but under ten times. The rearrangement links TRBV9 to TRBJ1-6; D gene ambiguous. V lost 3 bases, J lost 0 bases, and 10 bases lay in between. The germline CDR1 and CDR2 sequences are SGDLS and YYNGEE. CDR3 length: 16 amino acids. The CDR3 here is CASSATPSSYNSPLHF. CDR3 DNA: TGTGCCAGCAGCGCAACACCTAGCTCCTATAATTCACCCCTCCACTTT.